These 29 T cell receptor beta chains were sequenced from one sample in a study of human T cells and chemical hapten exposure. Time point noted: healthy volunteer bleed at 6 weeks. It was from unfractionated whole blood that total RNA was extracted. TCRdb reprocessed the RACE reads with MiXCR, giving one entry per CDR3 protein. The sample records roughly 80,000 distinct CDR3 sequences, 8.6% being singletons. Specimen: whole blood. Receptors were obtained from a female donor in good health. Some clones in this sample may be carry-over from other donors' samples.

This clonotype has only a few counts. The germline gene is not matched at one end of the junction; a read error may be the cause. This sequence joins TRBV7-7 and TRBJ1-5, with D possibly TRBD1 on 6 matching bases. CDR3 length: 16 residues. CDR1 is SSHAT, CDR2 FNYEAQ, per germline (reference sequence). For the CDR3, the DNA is TGTGCTAGCAGCCCCGATCCAGGACAGAATAATCAGCCCCAGCATTTT. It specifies CASSPDPGQNNQPQHF.

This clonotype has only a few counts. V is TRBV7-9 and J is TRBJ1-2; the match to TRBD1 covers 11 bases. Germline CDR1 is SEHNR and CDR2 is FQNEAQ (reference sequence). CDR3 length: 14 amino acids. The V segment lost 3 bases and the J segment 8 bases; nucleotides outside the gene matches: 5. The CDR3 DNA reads TGTGCCAGCAGCTTCGGACAGGGGGCGGTCGGCTACACCTTC. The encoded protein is CASSFGQGAVGYTF.

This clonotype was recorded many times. The CDR3 sequence: CASSASPWVDTEAFF. CDR3 DNA: TGTGCCAGCAGTGCAAGCCCATGGGTCGACACTGAAGCTTTCTTT. This chain links TRBV2 with TRBJ1-1; no clear D. The CDR3 covers 15 residues. In germline, CDR1 is SNHLY, CDR2 FYNNEI. The V and J ends lost 4 bases and 3 bases respectively, with 15 bases between them.

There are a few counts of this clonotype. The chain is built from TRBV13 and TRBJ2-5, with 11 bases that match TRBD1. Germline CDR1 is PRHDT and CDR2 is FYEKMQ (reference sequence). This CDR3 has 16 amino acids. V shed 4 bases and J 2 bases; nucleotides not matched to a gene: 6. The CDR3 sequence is CASSSEGQGAQETQYF. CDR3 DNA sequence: TGTGCCAGCAGCTCCGAAGGACAGGGGGCTCAAGAGACCCAGTACTTC.

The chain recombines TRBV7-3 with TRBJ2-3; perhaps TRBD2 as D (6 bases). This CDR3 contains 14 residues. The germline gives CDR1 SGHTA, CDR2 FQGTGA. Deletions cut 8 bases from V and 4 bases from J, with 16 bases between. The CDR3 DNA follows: TGTGCCAGCTCAGCGGGTTCAAGTGCAGATACGCAGTATTTT. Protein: CASSAGSSADTQYF.

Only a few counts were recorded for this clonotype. CDR3 nucleotide sequence: TGTGCCAGCTCCCTCCTGAGGGGCGAGCAGTACTTC. Translation gives CASSLLRGEQYF. The V gene is TRBV18, the J gene TRBJ2-7, with D possibly called TRBD1 or TRBD2 (5 bases each). The CDR3 length is 12 residues. V lost 6 bases, J lost 6 bases, and 12 bases lay in between. CDR1 KGHSH and CDR2 LQKENI come from the germline V gene.

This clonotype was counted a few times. The CDR3 here is CASSSAGRYSNQPQHF. The CDR3 DNA follows: TGTGCCAGCAGCTCGGCGGGACGGTATAGCAATCAGCCCCAGCATTTT. The chain links TRBV5-6 to TRBJ1-5; maybe TRBD1 (5 bases). From germline, CDR1 is SGHDT and CDR2 YYEEEE. This CDR3 is 16 amino acids long. The V gene lost 3 bases and the J gene lost 0 bases, with 13 bases spanning the gap.

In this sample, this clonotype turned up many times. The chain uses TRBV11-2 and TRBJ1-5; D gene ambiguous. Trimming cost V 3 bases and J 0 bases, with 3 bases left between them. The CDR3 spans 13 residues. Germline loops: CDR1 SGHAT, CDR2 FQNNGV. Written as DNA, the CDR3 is TGTGCCAGCAGCTTCGGTAGCAATCAGCCCCAGCATTTT. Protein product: CASSFGSNQPQHF.

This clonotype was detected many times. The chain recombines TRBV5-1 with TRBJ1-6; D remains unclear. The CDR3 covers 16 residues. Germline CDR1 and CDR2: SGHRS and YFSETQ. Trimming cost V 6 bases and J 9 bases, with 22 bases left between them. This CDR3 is CASKEGLRGNSSPLHF. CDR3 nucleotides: TGCGCCAGCAAGGAAGGTCTCCGGGGTAATAGTTCACCCCTCCACTTT.

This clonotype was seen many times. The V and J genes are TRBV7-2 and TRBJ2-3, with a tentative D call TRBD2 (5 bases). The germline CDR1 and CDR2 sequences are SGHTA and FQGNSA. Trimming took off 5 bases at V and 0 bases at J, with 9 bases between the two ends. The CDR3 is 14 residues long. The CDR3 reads CASSATRSTDTQYF. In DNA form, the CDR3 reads TGTGCCAGCAGCGCTACTAGAAGCACAGATACGCAGTATTTT.

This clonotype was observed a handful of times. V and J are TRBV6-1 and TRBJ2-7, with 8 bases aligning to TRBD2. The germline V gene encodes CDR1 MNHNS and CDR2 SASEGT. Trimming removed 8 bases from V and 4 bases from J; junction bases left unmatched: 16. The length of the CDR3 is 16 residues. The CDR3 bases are TGTGCCAGCGGGTTTCAATGGGCTAGCGGGTTATACGAGCAGTACTTC. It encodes CASGFQWASGLYEQYF.

CDR3 in amino acids: CASSPTGDNQETQYF. CDR3 coding DNA: TGTGCCAGCAGCCCGACCGGAGACAACCAAGAGACCCAGTACTTC. The gene calls are TRBV5-4 and TRBJ2-5; D unresolved. The V and J ends lost 4 bases and 0 bases respectively, with 13 bases between them. The CDR3 is made up of 15 amino acids. The germline V gene encodes CDR1 SGHNT and CDR2 YYREEE (reference sequence).

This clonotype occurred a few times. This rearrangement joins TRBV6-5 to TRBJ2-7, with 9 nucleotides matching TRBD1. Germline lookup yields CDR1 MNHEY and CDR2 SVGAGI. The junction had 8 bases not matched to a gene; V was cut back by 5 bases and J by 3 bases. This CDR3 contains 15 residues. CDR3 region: CASSPGGDRVYEQYF. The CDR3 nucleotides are TGTGCCAGCAGTCCAGGAGGGGACAGGGTCTACGAGCAGTACTTC.

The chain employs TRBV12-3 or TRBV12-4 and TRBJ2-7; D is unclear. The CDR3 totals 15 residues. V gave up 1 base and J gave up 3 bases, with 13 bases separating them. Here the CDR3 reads CASSLGQVGSYEQYF. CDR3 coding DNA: TGTGCCAGCAGTTTAGGGCAGGTTGGCAGCTACGAGCAGTACTTC.

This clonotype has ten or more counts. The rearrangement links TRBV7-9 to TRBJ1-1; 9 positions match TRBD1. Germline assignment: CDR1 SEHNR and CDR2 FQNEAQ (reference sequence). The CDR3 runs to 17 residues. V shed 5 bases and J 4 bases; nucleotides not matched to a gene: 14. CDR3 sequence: CASSPYVYMTGGTEAFF. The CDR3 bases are TGTGCCAGCAGCCCGTACGTTTATATGACAGGGGGCACTGAAGCTTTCTTT.

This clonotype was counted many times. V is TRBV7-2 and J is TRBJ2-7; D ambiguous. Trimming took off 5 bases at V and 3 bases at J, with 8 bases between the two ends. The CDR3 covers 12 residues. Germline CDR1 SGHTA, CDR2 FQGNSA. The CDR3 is CASSPGYYEQYF. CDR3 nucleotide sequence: TGTGCCAGCAGCCCCGGGTACTACGAGCAGTACTTC. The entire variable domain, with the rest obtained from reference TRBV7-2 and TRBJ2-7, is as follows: GAGVSQSPSNKVTEKGKDVELRCDPISGHTALYWYRQSLGQGLEFLIYFQGNSAPDKSGLPSDRFSAERTGGSVSTLTIQRTQQEDSAVYLCASSPGYYEQYFGPGTRLTVT.

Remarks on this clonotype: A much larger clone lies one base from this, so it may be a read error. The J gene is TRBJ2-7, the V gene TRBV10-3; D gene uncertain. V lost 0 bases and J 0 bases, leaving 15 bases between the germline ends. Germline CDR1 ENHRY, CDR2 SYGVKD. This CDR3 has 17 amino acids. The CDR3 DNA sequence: TGTGCCATCAGTGAGTCGAATACCAGGCTCAGCTCCTACGAGCAGTACTTC. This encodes CAISESNTRLSSYEQYF.

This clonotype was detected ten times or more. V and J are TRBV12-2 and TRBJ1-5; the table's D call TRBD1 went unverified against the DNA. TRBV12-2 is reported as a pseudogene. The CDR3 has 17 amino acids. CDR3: CASRLAKGHRGNQPQHF. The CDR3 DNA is TGTGCAAGTCGCTTAGCGAAGGGTCACAGGGGGAATCAGCCCCAGCATTTT.

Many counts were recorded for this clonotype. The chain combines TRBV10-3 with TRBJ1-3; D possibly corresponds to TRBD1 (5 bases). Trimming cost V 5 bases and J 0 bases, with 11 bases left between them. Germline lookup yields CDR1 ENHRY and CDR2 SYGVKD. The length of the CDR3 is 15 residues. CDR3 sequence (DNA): TGTGCCATCAGTTCTGACAGAAACTCTGGAAACACCATATATTTT. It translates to CAISSDRNSGNTIYF.

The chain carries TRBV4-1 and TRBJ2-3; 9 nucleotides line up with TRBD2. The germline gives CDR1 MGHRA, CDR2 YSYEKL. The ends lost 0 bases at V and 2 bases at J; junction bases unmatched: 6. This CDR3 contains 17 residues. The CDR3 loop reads CASSQDPSGGLTDTQYF. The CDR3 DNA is TGCGCCAGCAGCCAAGATCCCAGCGGGGGGCTCACAGATACGCAGTATTTT.

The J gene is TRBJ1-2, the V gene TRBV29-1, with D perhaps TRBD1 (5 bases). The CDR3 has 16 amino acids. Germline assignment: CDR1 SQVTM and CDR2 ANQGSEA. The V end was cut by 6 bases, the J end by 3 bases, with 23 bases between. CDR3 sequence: CSVPQLSGQSYYGYTF. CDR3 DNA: TGCAGCGTCCCCCAGTTGAGCGGACAAAGTTACTATGGCTACACCTTC.

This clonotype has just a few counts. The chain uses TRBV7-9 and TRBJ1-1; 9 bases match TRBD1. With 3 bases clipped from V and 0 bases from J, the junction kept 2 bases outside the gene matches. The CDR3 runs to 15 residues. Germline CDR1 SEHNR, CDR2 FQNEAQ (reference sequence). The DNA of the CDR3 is TGTGCCAGCAGCTTGGGACAGGGACTGAACACTGAAGCTTTCTTT. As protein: CASSLGQGLNTEAFF. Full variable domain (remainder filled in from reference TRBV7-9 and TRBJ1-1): DTGVSQNPRHKITKRGQNVTFRCDPISEHNRLYWYRQTLGQGPEFLTYFQNEAQLEKSRLLSDRFSAERPKGSFSTLEIQRTEQGDSAMYLCASSLGQGLNTEAFFGQGTRLTVV.

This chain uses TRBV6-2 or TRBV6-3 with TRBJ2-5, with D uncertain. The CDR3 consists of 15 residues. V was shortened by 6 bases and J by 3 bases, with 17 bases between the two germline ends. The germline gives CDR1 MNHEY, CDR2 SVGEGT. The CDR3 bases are TGTGCCAGCAGCCGCTGGATTGGCACCAAAGAGACCCAGTACTTC. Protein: CASSRWIGTKETQYF.

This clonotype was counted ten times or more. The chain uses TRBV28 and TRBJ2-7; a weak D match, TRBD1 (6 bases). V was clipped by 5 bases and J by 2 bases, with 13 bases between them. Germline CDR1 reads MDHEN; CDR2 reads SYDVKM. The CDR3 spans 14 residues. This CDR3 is CASSLWGQPYEQYF. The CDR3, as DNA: TGTGCCAGCAGTCTTTGGGGGCAGCCCTACGAGCAGTACTTC.

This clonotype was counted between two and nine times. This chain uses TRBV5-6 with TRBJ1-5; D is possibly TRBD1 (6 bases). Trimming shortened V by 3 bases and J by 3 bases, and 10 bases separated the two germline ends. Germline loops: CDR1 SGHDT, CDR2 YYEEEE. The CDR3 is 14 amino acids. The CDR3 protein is CASSYGGHNQPQHF. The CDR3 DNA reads TGTGCCAGCAGCTACGGGGGACACAATCAGCCCCAGCATTTT.

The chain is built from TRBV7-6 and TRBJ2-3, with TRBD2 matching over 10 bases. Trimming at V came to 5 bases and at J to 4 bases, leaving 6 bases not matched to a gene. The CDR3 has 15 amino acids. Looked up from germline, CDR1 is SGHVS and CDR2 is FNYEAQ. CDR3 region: CASSQLAGFPDTQYF. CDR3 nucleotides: TGTGCCAGCAGCCAACTAGCGGGGTTCCCAGATACGCAGTATTTT.

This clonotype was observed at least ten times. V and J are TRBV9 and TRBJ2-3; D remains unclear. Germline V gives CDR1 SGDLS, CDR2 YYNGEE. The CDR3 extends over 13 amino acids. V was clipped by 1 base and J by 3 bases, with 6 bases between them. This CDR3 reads CASSVTGTDTQYF. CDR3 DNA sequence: TGTGCCAGCAGCGTAACGGGTACAGATACGCAGTATTTT.

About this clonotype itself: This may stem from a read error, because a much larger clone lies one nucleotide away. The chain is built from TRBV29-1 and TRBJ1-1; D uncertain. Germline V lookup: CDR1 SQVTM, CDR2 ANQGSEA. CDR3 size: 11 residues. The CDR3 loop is CGVGLNTEAFF. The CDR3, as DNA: TGCGGCGTCGGTCTGAACACTGAAGCTTTCTTT.

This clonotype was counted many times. The chain's CDR3 is CASSSRYTPREGGYTF. Here the CDR3 DNA reads TGTGCCAGCAGCTCCCGGTACACCCCACGCGAGGGGGGCTACACCTTC. This chain uses TRBV5-6 with TRBJ1-2; D is possibly TRBD1 (5 bases). Germline-derived CDR1 and CDR2 are SGHDT and YYEEEE. This CDR3 region has 16 residues. Trimming took off 3 bases at V and 8 bases at J, with 23 bases between the two ends.